This T cell receptor (beta chain) was sequenced during a study of T cell responses to AZD1222 COVID-19 vaccine. Comment on this clone: No antigen is known for it.

Study findings and constraints: A mostly white British donor set with more females was recruited, and clonal diversity was possibly underestimated.

TCRdb's table, derived via immunoSEQ multiplex PCR, lists solely in-frame clones and lacks some. The sample has 60,000 to 85,000 clones; over 60% are singletons. V was pared by 4 bases and J by 12 bases, with 16 bases between. CDR1 is LGHNA and CDR2 is YSLEER in the germline V gene. The CDR3 runs to 13 residues. This rearrangement joins TRBV4-3 to TRBJ2-1; D unclear. Sequences were derived from peripheral blood, sampled 28 days after the second dose of the MenACWY control vaccine. The sequence derives from an adult who received the MenACWY meningococcal vaccine as a control. CDR3 bases: TGCGCCAGCAGCCCCGGGTCACGGTCGGTGCAGTTCTTC. Translating it yields CASSPGSRSVQFF.